These 5 T cell receptor beta chains share one sample of origin, sequenced in a study of T-cell memory formation after mild COVID-19. TCRdb analysed the 5' RACE reads with MiXCR anew, one entry per CDR3 protein. This sample has roughly 130,000 distinct CDR3 sequences, with 15% to 20% found just once. Sequencing was done on a sample of PBMCs or a T cell subset sorted from them (not recorded which). The receptor set was obtained from a man between 18 and 29 years old who had mild COVID-19 (a few samples of this study predate the infection). Cell type and time point are not known.

The table lists this clonotype with a few counts. The V gene is TRBV6-5, the J gene TRBJ2-5, with D possibly matching TRBD1 (5 bases). V lost 0 bases and J 5 bases, leaving 16 bases between the germline ends. Germline-derived CDR1 and CDR2 are MNHEY and SVGAGI. The CDR3 totals 16 residues. The CDR3: CASSYSQSQGLETQYF. The CDR3 region has the DNA TGTGCCAGCAGTTACTCTCAGTCGCAGGGTTTGGAGACCCAGTACTTC.

The sample holds a few counts of this clonotype. The CDR3 loop reads CASSLYPSGGHQETQYF. In nucleotides, the CDR3 is TGTGCCAGCAGTTTATATCCTAGCGGGGGCCACCAAGAGACCCAGTACTTC. The gene calls are TRBV28 and TRBJ2-5, with 10 bases fitting TRBD2. Trimming took 1 base from V and 0 from J; bases not matched to a gene: 5. This CDR3 contains 17 residues. CDR1 is MDHEN and CDR2 is SYDVKM in the germline V gene.

The rearrangement uses TRBV6-5 and TRBJ1-1; possibly TRBD1 for D (5 bases). Trimming took off 5 bases at V and 2 bases at J, with 21 bases between the two ends. The CDR3 is made up of 17 amino acids. CDR1 MNHEY and CDR2 SVGAGI come from the germline V gene. The CDR3 region is CASSDDNYFRGNTEAFF. The CDR3 region has the DNA TGTGCCAGCAGTGACGACAACTATTTTAGGGGAAACACTGAAGCTTTCTTT.

This clonotype has a handful of counts. The chain is built from TRBV4-3 and TRBJ2-3, with a tentative D call TRBD2 (6 bases). Germline V gene sequence: CDR1 LGHNA, CDR2 YSLEER. V lost 1 base, J lost 1 base, and 12 bases lay in between. This CDR3 comprises 16 residues. CDR3 in DNA: TGCGCCAGCAGCCAAGGCGGGGTCGGAGGCACAGATACGCAGTATTTT. Protein product: CASSQGGVGGTDTQYF.

The V and J genes are TRBV20-1 and TRBJ2-7, with D possibly being TRBD1 (6 bases). V gave up 5 bases and J gave up 5 bases, with 10 bases separating them. CDR1 is DFQATT and CDR2 is SNEGSKA in the germline V gene (reference sequence). The CDR3 totals 11 residues. CDR3 sequence: CSAGGQHEQYV. The CDR3 nucleotides are TGCAGTGCTGGTGGACAGCACGAGCAGTACGTC.